This T cell receptor beta chain was identified in a study of identical twins. Trimming removed 0 bases at V and 4 bases at J, with 18 bases between. The CDR3 spans 16 residues. Per germline, CDR1 SQVTM and CDR2 ANQGSEA. Unique molecular identifiers were present on cDNA, and template switching added a universal primer site. TCRdb redid the calling of the 5' RACE reads with MiXCR, one entry per CDR3 protein. This sample yields 450,000 or so distinct CDR3 sequences, of which approximately 24% are seen a single time; 2.9% belongs to the top ten. This clonotype was seen a few times. This same sample was also part of a study on T cells expressing NK-cell markers.

The clonotype originates from a woman younger than 30 in good health. Material: CD4+ T cells sorted from blood. The rearrangement joins TRBV29-1 to TRBJ1-1; D may be TRBD1 (6 bases). DNA for the CDR3: TGCAGCGTTGAAGATCTTATAGGGTTCAGGGGCACTGAAGCTTTCTTT. Protein: CSVEDLIGFRGTEAFF.